This T cell receptor beta chain was recovered during a study of post-analysis software for immune sequencing data. Study conclusions and caveats: The five TRBV segments detected at higher frequency in patients than in controls included TRBV5-6, TRBV5-1 and TRBV20-1.

Prepared TCR beta cDNA libraries contained unique molecular identifiers. TCRdb fed the PCR reads into MiXCR, producing one record per CDR3 protein. The table shows about half a million distinct CDR3 sequences, with roughly 46% occurring only once. CDR3 length: 13 residues. Germline V gene data show CDR1 as DFQATT and CDR2 as SNEGSKA (reference sequence). The V and J ends lost 6 bases and 4 bases, in that order; junction bases with no gene match: 6. This clonotype has a single count. The antigen is not known. Sequenced sample: blood. This chain joins TRBV20-1 and TRBJ1-2, with 9 bases matching TRBD1. The TCR sequence derives from a girl aged 10 to 17 with multiple sclerosis. DNA for the CDR3: TGCAGTGCAACGGACAGGGGAGGCTATGGCTACACCTTC. Encoded protein: CSATDRGGYGYTF.